Listed below are T cell receptor beta chains from one sample, sequenced in a study of regulatory T cells in long-lasting Graves disease. TCRdb passed the multiplex PCR reads through MiXCR, listing each CDR3 protein once. The sample lists roughly 500,000 distinct CDR3 sequences; around 20% were seen once. The sequenced sample was peripheral blood mononuclear cells (PBMCs), obtained when the disease was refractory, from a patient treated with antithyroid drugs. The origin of the receptors is a female donor with Graves disease. The CDR3 runs from the conserved cysteine through the conserved F or W. A D gene is named only where the DNA matches it firmly. Clone size is shown for a subset of rows, as once, few, many or a class of expanded clone.

-,TRBV4-2,TRBD1,TRBJ1-1,TGTGCCAGCAGCCCGGAGGGGGCCACTGAAGCTTTCTTT,CASSPEGATEAFF
-,TRBV19,TRBD2,TRBJ2-7,TGTGCCAGTAGCGGGACTAGCGGGAGATTCTACGAGCAGTACTTC,CASSGTSGRFYEQYF
few,TRBV25-1,-,TRBJ1-2,TGTGCCAGCAGACCTCAGGGAGAAGGCTATGGCTACACCTTC,CASRPQGEGYGYTF
many,TRBV7-8,-,TRBJ2-5,TGTGCCAGCAGCCGAGCATCGGAGACCCAGTACTTC,CASSRASETQYF
few,TRBV27,-,TRBJ1-1,TGTGCCAGCAGCCAATCTAGGAGGGGGAACACTGAAGCTTTCTTT,CASSQSRRGNTEAFF
-,TRBV29-1,TRBD2,TRBJ2-7,TGCAGCGTCGGGGGGGGACTAGCGGGAGTAGGGAACGAGCAGTACTTC,CSVGGGLAGVGNEQYF
many,TRBV11-2,-,TRBJ2-7,TGTGCCAGCAGCTTAGATTTGGAGGTCTCCTACGAGCAGTACTTC,CASSLDLEVSYEQYF
once,TRBV27,-,TRBJ2-3,TGTGCCAGCAGTTTTTCCAGCACAGATACGCAGTATTTT,CASSFSSTDTQYF
many,TRBV2,-,TRBJ2-5,TGTGCCAGCCAACCGGGACCAGAGACCCAGTACTTC,CASQPGPETQYF
many,TRBV27,-,TRBJ1-1,TGTGCCAGCAGTTGGTCATCGGACAGATCCAACACTGAAGCTTTCTTT,CASSWSSDRSNTEAFF
many,TRBV27,TRBD2,TRBJ2-7,TGTGCCAGCAGCAGTTTAGTTCCAGCGGGAGGCGAGCAGTACTTC,CASSSLVPAGGEQYF
few,TRBV5-1,TRBD2,TRBJ2-7,TGCGCCAGCAGCTGGGCTAGCGGGGCCTACGAGCAGTACTTC,CASSWASGAYEQYF
-,TRBV11-2,TRBD2,TRBJ2-2,TGTGCCAGCAGCCCCCATGGCGGGAGGTCGGGGGAGCTGTTTTTT,CASSPHGGRSGELFF
-,TRBV6-5,-,TRBJ2-5,TGTGCCAGCAGTTACTCGATTCAGTTCTCACAAGAGACCCAGTACTTC,CASSYSIQFSQETQYF
few,TRBV28,-,TRBJ2-3,TGTGCCAGCAGCCTGGGGGCCGGCGGACGCACAGATACGCAGTATTTT,CASSLGAGGRTDTQYF
-,TRBV30,-,TRBJ1-3,TGTGCCGGTCACTTGAGCTCTGGAAACACCATATATTTT,CAGHLSSGNTIYF
many,TRBV28,-,TRBJ1-6,TGTGCCAGCAGTTCTGAGGGCTTGGGGAATTCACCCCTCCACTTT,CASSSEGLGNSPLHF
many,TRBV6-1,TRBD1,TRBJ2-2,TGTGCCAGCAGTCCCCCCGGGACAGCGAACACCGGGGAGCTGTTTTTT,CASSPPGTANTGELFF
-,TRBV4-3,-,TRBJ1-1,TGCGCCAGCAGCCAAGCCGGGAGAAACACTGAAGCTTTCTTT,CASSQAGRNTEAFF
many,TRBV7-9,-,TRBJ1-2,TGTGCCAGCAGCTTAGCAGGTGGTAAAGGCGACTATGGCTACACCTTC,CASSLAGGKGDYGYTF
few,TRBV5-4,-,TRBJ2-7,TGTGCCAGCAGCGCGGAGGCACAGTCCTACGAGCAGTACTTC,CASSAEAQSYEQYF
few,TRBV30,TRBD2,TRBJ2-3,TGTGCCTGGAGTGTACAACTAGCGGGAGATACGCAGTATTTT,CAWSVQLAGDTQYF
-,TRBV20-1,-,TRBJ1-1,TGCAGTGCTACCGCCGGTTACACTGAAGCTTTCTTT,CSATAGYTEAFF
many,TRBV20-1,-,TRBJ2-2,TGCAGTGCTAGGGACGGGCCGGGGGAGCTGTTTTTT,CSARDGPGELFF
-,TRBV6-1,TRBD1,TRBJ1-2,TGTGCCACCGAACAAGCCGGGACAGGAGGCGTGGGATATGGCTACACCTTC,CATEQAGTGGVGYGYTF
many,TRBV10-3,-,TRBJ1-1,TGTGCCATCAGGGACGGTATAGAAGCTTTCTTT,CAIRDGIEAFF
-,TRBV20-1,TRBD1,TRBJ2-7,TGCAGTGCTCCCACCTTTATCACAGGGGCCTCCTACGAGCAGTACTTC,CSAPTFITGASYEQYF
few,TRBV9,-,TRBJ2-4,TGTGCCAGCAGCGACCCCGGGGGAAAAAACATTCAGTACTTC,CASSDPGGKNIQYF